The 27 T cell receptor beta chains below come from one sample, sequenced in a study of blood T cell repertoires in COVID-19. The method was immunoSEQ multiplex PCR; TCRdb's version includes in-frame clones alone and lacks a portion of them. Seen here are about 210,000 clones, around 81% observed once, and the top ten hold around 9%. The specimen sequenced was PBMCs or T cells enriched from blood (not recorded which). The receptors come from a woman aged 45-59 years with acute COVID-19.

This chain links TRBV7-9 with TRBJ2-5; 11 nucleotides line up with TRBD1. The CDR3 contains 16 residues. Germline V gene lookup returns CDR1 SEHNR and CDR2 FQNEAQ (reference sequence). Germline trimming cut 5 bases from V and 2 bases from J; bases unmatched to any gene: 7. The CDR3 reads CASSPGQGVLQETQYF. The CDR3 DNA follows: TGTGCCAGCAGCCCGGGACAGGGGGTCCTACAAGAGACCCAGTACTTC.

This chain connects TRBV19 to TRBJ1-1; no reliable D call. Germline V gene lookup returns CDR1 LNHDA and CDR2 SQIVND (reference sequence). The CDR3 loop spans 15 amino acids. V shed 6 bases and J shed 5 bases, with 19 bases lying between them. The CDR3 DNA follows: TGTGCCAGTAGGACGAAGGGAGGGCCGGGGACTGAAGCTTTCTTT. This gives the protein CASRTKGGPGTEAFF.

The chain links TRBV12-5 to TRBJ1-1; a possible D gene is TRBD1 (6 bases). The CDR3 is 12 amino acids. Trimming took 5 bases from V and 11 from J, leaving 15 bases between them. Germline CDR1 and CDR2: LGHNT and FRNRAP. The CDR3 loop reads CASGPTQGHAFF. DNA of the CDR3: TGTGCTAGTGGTCCTACCCAGGGACACGCTTTCTTT.

This chain uses TRBV25-1 with TRBJ1-1; 9 bases align to TRBD1. V dropped 6 bases and J dropped 11; count of bases not matched to a gene: 10. The CDR3 runs 13 residues. CDR1 is MGHDK, CDR2 SYGVNS, per germline. The CDR3 DNA follows: TGTGCCAGCAGCCCAACACAGGGGGCGAAGGCTTTCTTT. Translating gives CASSPTQGAKAFF.

This chain uses TRBV18 with TRBJ2-7; no clear D. CDR1 and CDR2 (germline): KGHSH, LQKENI. V shed 6 bases and J shed 0 bases, with 9 bases lying between them. This CDR3 has 13 residues. The CDR3 coding sequence is TGTGCCAGCTCCGGGTTGAGCTCCTACGAGCAGTACTTC. This codes for CASSGLSSYEQYF.

The V call is TRBV4-3, the J call TRBJ1-4; D remains ambiguous. CDR3 length: 13 amino acids. Germline CDR1 is LGHNA and CDR2 is YSLEER. The V end was cut by 0 bases, the J end by 8 bases, with 7 bases between. The CDR3: CASSQDRGEKLFF. Written as DNA, the CDR3 is TGCGCCAGCAGCCAAGATCGGGGAGAAAAACTGTTTTTT.

The V gene is TRBV3-1 (or the pseudogene TRBV3-2), the J gene TRBJ2-3, with 7 bases aligning to TRBD2. The CDR3 covers 16 residues. CDR1 is LGHDT, CDR2 YNNKEL, per germline (reference sequence). Losses at the gene ends were 1 base for V and 2 bases for J; bases not matched to a gene: 6. CDR3 loop: CASSQGLGGNTDTQYF. CDR3 DNA sequence: TGTGCCAGCAGCCAAGGACTGGGGGGGAACACAGATACGCAGTATTTT.

This chain's CDR3 is CASSLGQYGYTF. The CDR3 coding sequence is TGTGCCAGCAGCCTTGGACAGTATGGCTACACCTTC. The chain links TRBV3-1 (or the pseudogene TRBV3-2) to TRBJ1-2; TRBD1 is a possible D gene (6 bases). The CDR3 has 12 amino acids. Deletions cut 4 bases from V and 5 bases from J, with 8 bases between. Germline CDR1 and CDR2: LGHDT and YNNKEL (reference sequence).

The chain recombines TRBV6-1 with TRBJ1-1; no clear D. This CDR3 is 15 amino acids long. Germline assignment: CDR1 MNHNS and CDR2 SASEGT. V was shortened by 2 bases and J by 1 base, with 11 bases between the two germline ends. The CDR3 nucleotides are TGTGCCAGCAGTGAAAATATGGCCGCGAACACTGAAGCTTTCTTT. Encoded protein: CASSENMAANTEAFF.

The gene calls are TRBV4-3 and TRBJ1-4; D unclear. V shed 3 bases and J shed 0 bases, with 14 bases lying between them. Germline loops: CDR1 LGHNA, CDR2 YSLEER. The length of the CDR3 is 17 residues. This chain's CDR3 is CASSQTRYTTTNEKLFF. The CDR3 DNA follows: TGCGCCAGCAGCCAGACGCGATATACTACAACTAATGAAAAACTGTTTTTT.

This rearrangement joins TRBV7-6 to TRBJ2-7, with 10 bases aligning to TRBD2. In germline, CDR1 is SGHVS, CDR2 FNYEAQ. V shed 5 bases, J shed 1 base, and the junction held 23 bases outside the gene matches. The length of the CDR3 is 21 residues. CDR3 region: CASSSIPLTSGFRFFSYEQYF. DNA for the CDR3: TGTGCCAGCAGCAGTATACCCCTGACTAGCGGGTTTAGATTTTTTTCCTACGAGCAGTACTTC.

This clone occurred once. The chain recombines TRBV7-3 with TRBJ2-1, with 7 nucleotides matching TRBD1. This CDR3 has 15 residues. CDR1 is SGHTA and CDR2 is FQGTGA in the germline V gene. V lost 3 bases to trimming and J lost 6 bases; unmatched junction nucleotides: 8. Here the CDR3 DNA reads TGTGCCAGCAGCTTTATTCAGGGGGTCGGCAATGAGCAGTTCTTC. It yields the protein CASSFIQGVGNEQFF. Filled out from reference TRBV7-3 and TRBJ2-1, the complete variable domain reads GAGVSQTPSNKVTEKGKYVELRCDPISGHTALYWYRQSLGQGPEFLIYFQGTGAADDSGLPNDRFFAVRPEGSVSTLKIQRTERGDSAVYLCASSFIQGVGNEQFFGPGTRLTVL.

This clone appeared a few times. V is TRBV13 and J is TRBJ1-1; 10 positions agree with TRBD1. Germline-derived CDR1 and CDR2 are PRHDT and FYEKMQ (reference sequence). The CDR3 covers 15 residues. The V gene end was trimmed by 5 bases and the J gene end by 0 bases; junction bases not matched to a gene: 3. In nucleotides, the CDR3 is TGTGCCAGCAGCAGGACAGGGGGAATGAACACTGAAGCTTTCTTT. Protein: CASSRTGGMNTEAFF.

The chain combines TRBV29-1 with TRBJ2-5; 11 bases align to TRBD2. The V gene end was trimmed by 2 bases and the J gene end by 0 bases; junction bases not matched to a gene: 2. The CDR3 has 15 amino acids. Germline-derived CDR1 and CDR2 are SQVTM and ANQGSEA. The DNA for the CDR3 is TGCAGCGTTGAATCGACTAGCGGGGACCAAGAGACCCAGTACTTC. Protein: CSVESTSGDQETQYF. Using reference TRBV29-1 and TRBJ2-5 for the parts outside the CDR3, the full variable domain is SAVISQKPSRDICQRGTSLTIQCQVDSQVTMMFWYRQQPGQSLTLIATANQGSEATYESGFVIDKFPISRPNLTFSTLTVSNMSPEDSSIYLCSVESTSGDQETQYFGPGTRLLVL.

This clone was counted a single time. The chain recombines TRBV5-1 with TRBJ2-3; a weak D match, TRBD1 (5 bases). The germline V and J ends were trimmed by 1 base and 3 bases, with 12 bases remaining between them. Germline-derived CDR1 and CDR2 are SGHRS and YFSETQ. There are 15 residues in the CDR3. CDR3 nucleotide sequence: TGCGCCAGCAGCTTGAGGGTCCAGGGAACAGATACGCAGTATTTT. The encoded protein is CASSLRVQGTDTQYF.

The rearrangement links TRBV3-1 (or the pseudogene TRBV3-2) to TRBJ1-6; weak D call: TRBD1 (5 bases). V was cut by 1 base and J by 10 bases, with 14 bases left in between. CDR1 and CDR2 (germline): LGHDT, YNNKEL (reference sequence). The CDR3 is 15 amino acids. This CDR3 reads CASSQGQTGGSPLHF. The DNA for the CDR3 is TGTGCCAGCAGCCAAGGACAGACGGGTGGGTCACCCCTCCACTTT.

The J gene is TRBJ1-1, the V gene TRBV7-3, with 9 nucleotides matching TRBD1. The V segment lost 5 bases and the J segment 3 bases; nucleotides outside the gene matches: 4. Germline assignment: CDR1 SGHTA and CDR2 FQGTGA. The CDR3 sequence is 14 residues long. CDR3 residues: CASSRTGGDTEAFF. In nucleotides, the CDR3 is TGTGCCAGCAGCCGCACAGGGGGCGACACTGAAGCTTTCTTT.

This clone was detected only a few times. V is TRBV7-8 and J is TRBJ2-3, with 8 nucleotides matching TRBD2. The CDR3 has 16 residues. Germline V gene lookup returns CDR1 SGHVS and CDR2 FQNEAQ. V was pared by 6 bases and J by 1 base, with 9 bases of the junction left unmatched. The CDR3 reads CASSRASGHRTDTQYF. The CDR3 coding sequence is TGTGCCAGCAGTCGAGCTAGCGGGCATCGCACAGATACGCAGTATTTT. Looking up the rest from reference TRBV7-8 and TRBJ2-3 gives the full variable domain: GAGVSQSPRYKVAKRGQDVALRCDPISGHVSLFWYQQALGQGPEFLTYFQNEAQLDKSGLPSDRFFAERPEGSVSTLKIQRTQQEDSAVYLCASSRASGHRTDTQYFGPGTRLTVL.

This chain joins TRBV28 and TRBJ1-5; the D gene is possibly TRBD1 (5 bases). V shed 6 bases and J shed 4 bases, with 16 bases lying between them. The germline gives CDR1 MDHEN, CDR2 SYDVKM. This CDR3 contains 15 residues. The CDR3 sequence: CASSPAGSRNQPQHF. As DNA, the CDR3 is TGTGCCAGCAGCCCAGCAGGGTCCAGAAATCAGCCCCAGCATTTT.

The rearrangement uses TRBV11-2 and TRBJ2-3, with 15 bases fitting TRBD2. The germline V gene has CDR1 SGHAT and CDR2 FQNNGV. The CDR3 totals 16 residues. V trimming: 3 bases; J trimming: 4 bases; junction bases outside the gene matches: 2. The CDR3 here is CASSFGTSGGPDTQYF. As DNA, the CDR3 is TGTGCCAGCAGCTTTGGGACTAGCGGGGGGCCAGATACGCAGTATTTT.

The rearrangement uses TRBV4-3 and TRBJ2-1; 8 bases agree with TRBD2. Per the germline V gene, CDR1 is LGHNA and CDR2 is YSLEER. CDR3 length: 16 residues. V was pared by 0 bases and J by 5 bases, with 6 bases of the junction left unmatched. CDR3 sequence reads: CASSQEVQREHNEQFF. DNA of the CDR3: TGCGCCAGCAGCCAAGAGGTACAGCGGGAGCACAATGAGCAGTTCTTC.

The chain joins TRBV6-5 to TRBJ1-5; 10 nucleotides line up with TRBD1. The germline CDR1 and CDR2 sequences are MNHEY and SVGAGI. V lost 8 bases, J lost 6 bases, and 7 bases stayed unmatched. The CDR3 loop spans 14 amino acids. The chain's CDR3 is CASGRDRGSQPQHF. The CDR3 region has the DNA TGTGCCAGCGGACGGGACAGGGGTAGTCAGCCCCAGCATTTT.

This chain links TRBV7-9 with TRBJ2-2; 9 bases fit TRBD1. V lost 10 bases to trimming and J lost 1 base; unmatched junction nucleotides: 7. CDR3 length: 15 amino acids. From germline, CDR1 is SEHNR and CDR2 FQNEAQ (reference sequence). In DNA form, the CDR3 reads TGTGCCACCGGACAGGGGAACCAGAACACCGGGGAGCTGTTTTTT. It specifies CATGQGNQNTGELFF. Complete variable domain (other parts from reference TRBV7-9 and TRBJ2-2): DTGVSQNPRHKITKRGQNVTFRCDPISEHNRLYWYRQTLGQGPEFLTYFQNEAQLEKSRLLSDRFSAERPKGSFSTLEIQRTEQGDSAMYLCATGQGNQNTGELFFGEGSRLTVL.

CDR3 amino acids: CASSQALGRGRPYEQYF. The CDR3 DNA reads TGCGCCAGCAGCCAAGCATTGGGCAGGGGGCGCCCCTACGAGCAGTACTTC. V usage is TRBV4-1 and J usage is TRBJ2-7, with 8 bases lining up with TRBD1. The CDR3 runs 17 residues. Per the germline V gene, CDR1 is MGHRA and CDR2 is YSYEKL. V was clipped by 1 base and J by 2 bases; unmatched bases: 10.

The rearrangement joins TRBV29-1 to TRBJ1-2; 10 nucleotides align to TRBD1. This CDR3 is 12 amino acids long. J lost 14 bases, V lost 4 bases, and 10 bases had no gene match. Germline V gene lookup returns CDR1 SQVTM and CDR2 ANQGSEA. The CDR3 DNA follows: TGCAGCGTTGGCGGGACAGGGGACGTTGGAACCTTC. It is translated as CSVGGTGDVGTF.

This clone showed up just once. The rearrangement links TRBV28 to TRBJ2-1; 11 bases align to TRBD2. Looked up from germline, CDR1 is MDHEN and CDR2 is SYDVKM. The trim removed 1 base at V and 1 base at J, leaving 3 bases unmatched. The CDR3 loop spans 17 amino acids. CDR3 coding DNA: TGTGCCAGCAGTTTATTACCTAGCGGGAGGTCCTACAATGAGCAGTTCTTC. It codes for CASSLLPSGRSYNEQFF.

The rearrangement joins TRBV7-2 to TRBJ2-3, with TRBD2 as a possible D gene (5 bases). V dropped 1 base and J dropped 6 bases, with 8 bases sitting between them. CDR1 and CDR2 from the germline V gene are SGHTA and FQGNSA. The CDR3 extends over 13 amino acids. This chain's CDR3 is CASSLGGRDTQYF. Here the CDR3 DNA reads TGTGCCAGCAGCTTAGGCGGGCGGGATACGCAGTATTTT.